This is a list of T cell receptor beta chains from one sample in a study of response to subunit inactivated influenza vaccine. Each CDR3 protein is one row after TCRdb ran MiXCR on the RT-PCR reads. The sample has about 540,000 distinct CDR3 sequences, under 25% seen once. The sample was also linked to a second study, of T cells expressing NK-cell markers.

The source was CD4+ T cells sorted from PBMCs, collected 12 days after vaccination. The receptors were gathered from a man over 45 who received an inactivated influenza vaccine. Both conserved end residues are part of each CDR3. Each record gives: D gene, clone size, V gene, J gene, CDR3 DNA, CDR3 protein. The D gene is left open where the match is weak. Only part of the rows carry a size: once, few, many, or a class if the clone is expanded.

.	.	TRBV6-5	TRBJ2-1	TGTGCCAGCAGTTACTCTCCCCTAGCCCGAAATGAGCAGTTCTTC	CASSYSPLARNEQFF
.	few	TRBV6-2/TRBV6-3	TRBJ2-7	TGTGCCAGCAGTTACTGGGACTACGAGCAGTACTTC	CASSYWDYEQYF
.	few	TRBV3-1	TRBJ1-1	TGTGCCAGCAGCCCGACCTACCAGAACACTGAAGCTTTCTTT	CASSPTYQNTEAFF
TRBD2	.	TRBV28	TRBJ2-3	TGTGCCAGCAGTCCAACCGTAGCGGGGCCCTGGGGTACGCAGTATTTT	CASSPTVAGPWGTQYF
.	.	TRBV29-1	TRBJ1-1	TGCAGTGGACATATCATGAACACTGAAGCTTTCTTT	CSGHIMNTEAFF
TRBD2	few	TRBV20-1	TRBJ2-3	TGCAGTGCTAGAGATCAAACTAGCGGGAGCACAGATACGCAGTATTTT	CSARDQTSGSTDTQYF
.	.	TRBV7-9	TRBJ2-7	TGTGCCAGCAGCTTATCGGCAGGGTCCGAGCAGTACTTC	CASSLSAGSEQYF
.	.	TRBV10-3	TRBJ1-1	TGTGCCATCAGGGGGATAAAGGACACTGAAGCTTTCTTT	CAIRGIKDTEAFF
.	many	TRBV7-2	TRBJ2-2	TGTGCCAGCAGCTTAGCCGCGAACACCGGGGAGCTGTTTTTT	CASSLAANTGELFF
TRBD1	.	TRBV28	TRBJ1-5	TGTGCCAGCAGTTACAGGGGCCAGGGCAATCAGCCCCAGCATTTT	CASSYRGQGNQPQHF